This record concerns one T cell receptor (beta chain) sequence. No cognate antigen has been identified for it. Per-base qualities were not stored, and no clone one base away is much larger. TCR CDR3 regions were amplified from genomic DNA by multiplex PCR using the deep immunoSEQ assay. Extracted genomic DNA from each cell subset was spread evenly across all wells of several immunoSEQ 96-well plates, with each plate serving as a replicate. For sorted subsets, each replicate PCR was loaded with around 220 ng genomic DNA, equivalent to 30,000 to 35,000 T cell genomes. Purified libraries were quantified with a Qubit 3.0 fluorometer, sized on a Bioanalyzer 2100, and re-quantified with the KAPA Library Quantification kit. Every immunoSEQ 96-well plate was sequenced on a separate single-read 150-cycle Illumina NextSeq 550 flow cell. As for how the authors treated the data: Because the immunoSEQ output held only junctional sequences and lacked quality scores, the filtering could not match the filtering applied to full-length reads. To assign V/J genes and CDR3, sequences were annotated against IMGT germline references using PyIR, a Python wrapper for IgBLAST v1.9. Reads were removed for weak V/J assignments (E-value above 1e-6), missing CDR3, stop codons, out-of-frame junctions, or ambiguous translated residues. V3J clonotypes were defined as sequences sharing the same inferred V gene, J gene, and CDR3 amino acid sequence. Percentage overlap between repertoires was computed as shared unique clonotypes divided by the size of the smaller repertoire. Richness of each repertoire was evaluated using RTK rarefaction, the Chao1 estimator, and Recon v2.1 estimates of unobserved clonotypes. OLGA was used to compute generation probabilities for all TCRbeta clonotypes that the gDNA method yielded from several donors. TCRdb holds this immuneACCESS table with in-frame rearrangements only. Some clones are missing; in checked studies, unresolved V genes explain under half, and the rest has no known cause. D and trimming were read from the DNA, whereas the V and J calls and clone size are those reported in that table. Within this sample are some 1 million clones, with around 74% of them counted one time only. Clones ranked in the top ten supply less than 1.5% of the sample.

The donors were healthy, HIV-negative adults who had no recently reported acute infections or vaccinations. Every donor was a Caucasian adult living in Nashville, Tennessee, USA. CD4+ T cells were enriched by magnetic negative selection; naive cells were then positively selected on CD45RA, and the negative fraction formed the memory subset. Blood was collected by leukapheresis, and PBMCs were isolated by Ficoll-Histopaque density gradient centrifugation and then cryopreserved in liquid nitrogen vapor phase. Analytical flow cytometry was used to check the purity and quantity of each magnetically sorted T cell population. From each sorted fraction, genomic DNA was isolated and quantified by UV absorbance on a Nanodrop 2000c. The data originate from a study of shared clonotypes between healthy human individuals (dated by TCRdb to the early 2020s). General notes on the study: A few men and two women, aged 18 to 49 years, made up the cohort. To increase sequencing depth and limit assay-specific biases, TCR repertoire library preparation and sequencing were carried out by different laboratories using diverse techniques. Between about 0.85 and 10 billion PBMCs per donor were obtained by leukapheresis. Blood TCR repertoires of a handful of healthy adults were deeply sequenced to estimate repertoire size and the extent of clonotype sharing between individuals. For each donor, three plates each were used for CD4 naive and CD4 memory, two plates were used for CD8 naive, and one plate was used for CD8 memory.

Overall results and qualifications from the work: Because the study included only a small number of donors, the genetic and exposure-history diversity represented was limited. Even with the large sequencing depth, rarefaction of the sorted-subset datasets indicated that sequencing was incomplete. Naive subsets generally had larger estimated clonotype richness than memory subsets. Roughly 5% of naive CD4, roughly 3.6% of naive CD8, roughly 2.5% of memory CD4, and roughly 0.4% of memory CD8 clonotypes were shared across four donors. Pairwise subsampling indicated that sequencing depth was expected to affect the degree of clonotype sharing among donors. Higher generation probabilities were observed for clonotypes shared by all four sorted-subset donors than for non-shared clonotypes. Only blood was sampled, and tissue TCR repertoires likely differ from those in blood.

CDR1 and CDR2 (MDHEN, SYDVKM) derive from the germline V gene. The CDR3 covers 11 residues, taking in both the cysteine and the phenylalanine. Here the CDR3 DNA is all that survives: 33 bases in frame from base 1. V lost 8 bases and J lost 5 bases, and the count of bases not matched to a germline gene is 2. The source is a man between 18 and 35 years old in good health. The sequence links TRBV28 to TRBJ1-2; the junction holds 7 bases that match TRBD1. Material: memory CD4+ T cells sorted from blood. In the paper's terms, the cell subset or site label means: CD45RA-negative fraction. The sequence in DNA is TGTGCCAGCTCAGGGGGGTATGGCTACACCTTC. Translation gives CASSGGYGYTF.